The rows below give T cell receptor beta chains drawn from one sample of a study of OX40 agonist ivuxolimab in advanced cancers. Using immunoSEQ multiplex PCR, the repertoire was profiled, and TCRdb retains in-frame clones only, with some absent. The sample lists 50,000 to 70,000 clones; around four fifths were seen once. The source was CD4+ or CD8+ T cells sorted from blood, collected in a trial of the OX40 agonist ivuxolimab. All receptors derive from an adult with an advanced solid tumor such as melanoma, head and neck, liver or kidney cancer. Both conserved end residues are part of each CDR3. The order of the fields is J gene, V gene, CDR3 protein.

j_call: TRBJ2-3; v_call: TRBV9; cdr3_aa: CASSVGAGSTDTQYF
j_call: TRBJ2-5; v_call: TRBV4-3; cdr3_aa: CASSQDTGYTQYF
j_call: TRBJ1-2; v_call: TRBV19; cdr3_aa: CASSNAGQGYYGYTF
j_call: TRBJ1-1; v_call: TRBV7-3; cdr3_aa: CASSLTGAANTEAFF
j_call: TRBJ2-7; v_call: TRBV7-2; cdr3_aa: CASSLVASGAYEQYF
j_call: TRBJ2-1; v_call: TRBV29-1; cdr3_aa: CSVPAFGSYNEQFF
j_call: TRBJ2-7; v_call: TRBV10-3; cdr3_aa: CAISESGGQSSYEQYF
j_call: TRBJ1-3; v_call: TRBV19; cdr3_aa: CASNPRGGGGNTIYF
j_call: TRBJ2-2; v_call: TRBV5-1; cdr3_aa: CASSSRFDGAGELFF
j_call: TRBJ1-2; v_call: TRBV5-5; cdr3_aa: CASSLWSGGYTF
j_call: TRBJ2-7; v_call: TRBV28; cdr3_aa: CASSPTGGGEQYF
j_call: TRBJ1-6; v_call: TRBV19; cdr3_aa: CASSPSGTEYNSPLHF
j_call: TRBJ1-6; v_call: TRBV6-5; cdr3_aa: CASSPGTENSPLHF
j_call: TRBJ1-5; v_call: TRBV6-1; cdr3_aa: CASKSPLGNQPQHF
j_call: TRBJ1-2; v_call: TRBV19; cdr3_aa: CASSRERNYGYTF
j_call: TRBJ2-1; v_call: TRBV6-5; cdr3_aa: CASSFGAGGNNEQFF
j_call: TRBJ2-2; v_call: TRBV7-3; cdr3_aa: CASSLKGTRIIGELFF
j_call: TRBJ1-1; v_call: TRBV6-6; cdr3_aa: CASEMQGYTAFF
j_call: TRBJ1-2; v_call: TRBV2; cdr3_aa: CASSTSGGGYGYTF
j_call: TRBJ1-1; v_call: TRBV18; cdr3_aa: CASSETRGPSEAFF
j_call: TRBJ1-1; v_call: TRBV11-2; cdr3_aa: CASSLRSQSRMNTEAFF
j_call: TRBJ1-5; v_call: TRBV4-1; cdr3_aa: CASSQDIGYRNSNQPQHF
j_call: TRBJ2-2; v_call: TRBV7-9; cdr3_aa: CASSLLGTNTGELFF
j_call: TRBJ2-7; v_call: TRBV7-8; cdr3_aa: CASRSTTSSYEQYF
j_call: TRBJ1-5; v_call: TRBV4-1; cdr3_aa: CASSQDGQGPQPQHF
j_call: TRBJ2-3; v_call: TRBV2; cdr3_aa: CASSARSGGGFLGTDTQYF
j_call: TRBJ1-6; v_call: TRBV10-3; cdr3_aa: CAISDRGSTNSPLHF
j_call: TRBJ2-3; v_call: TRBV9; cdr3_aa: CASSGSGGSTDTQYF
j_call: TRBJ1-6; v_call: TRBV18; cdr3_aa: CASSPLRQANNSPLHF
j_call: TRBJ2-5; v_call: TRBV6-5; cdr3_aa: CASLGGETQYF
j_call: TRBJ1-2; v_call: TRBV6-5; cdr3_aa: CASSYDGLEAYGYTF
j_call: TRBJ2-2; v_call: TRBV27; cdr3_aa: CASRDRRTGELFF
j_call: TRBJ1-5; v_call: TRBV6-1; cdr3_aa: CASSGESGNQPQHF
j_call: TRBJ1-1; v_call: TRBV5-8; cdr3_aa: CASSLLNRAPEAFF
j_call: TRBJ1-1; v_call: TRBV30; cdr3_aa: CAWSVLGDTEAFF